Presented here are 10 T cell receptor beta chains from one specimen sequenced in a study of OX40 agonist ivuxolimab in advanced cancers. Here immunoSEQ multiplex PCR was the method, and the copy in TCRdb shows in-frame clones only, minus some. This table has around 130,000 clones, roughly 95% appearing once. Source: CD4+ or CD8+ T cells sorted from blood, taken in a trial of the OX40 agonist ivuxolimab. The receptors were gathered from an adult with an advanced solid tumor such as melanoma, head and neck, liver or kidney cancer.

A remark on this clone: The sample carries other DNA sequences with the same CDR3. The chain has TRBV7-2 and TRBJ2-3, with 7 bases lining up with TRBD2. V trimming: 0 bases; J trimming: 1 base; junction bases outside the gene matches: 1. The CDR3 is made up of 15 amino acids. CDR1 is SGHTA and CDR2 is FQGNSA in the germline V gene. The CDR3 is CASSLALAGTDTQYF. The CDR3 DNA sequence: TGTGCCAGCAGCTTAGCGCTAGCGGGCACAGATACGCAGTATTTT.

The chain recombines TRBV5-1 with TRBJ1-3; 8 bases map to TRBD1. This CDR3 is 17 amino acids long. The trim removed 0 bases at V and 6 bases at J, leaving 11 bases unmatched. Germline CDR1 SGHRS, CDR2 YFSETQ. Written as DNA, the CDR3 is TGCGCCAGCAGCTTGGCCGGGAGCAGGGGGCTAGAAAACACCATATATTTT. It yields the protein CASSLAGSRGLENTIYF.

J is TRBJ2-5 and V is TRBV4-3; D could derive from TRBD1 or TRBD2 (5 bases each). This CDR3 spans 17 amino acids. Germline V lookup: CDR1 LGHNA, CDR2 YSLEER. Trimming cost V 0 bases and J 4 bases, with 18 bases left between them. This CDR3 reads CASSQDWGKWTGETQYF. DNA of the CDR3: TGCGCCAGCAGCCAAGATTGGGGGAAATGGACGGGAGAGACCCAGTACTTC.

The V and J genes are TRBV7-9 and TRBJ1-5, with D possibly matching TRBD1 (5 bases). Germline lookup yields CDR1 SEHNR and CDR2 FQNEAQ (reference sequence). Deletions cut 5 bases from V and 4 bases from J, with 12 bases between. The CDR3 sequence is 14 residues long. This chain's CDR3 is CASSNRGPNQPQHF. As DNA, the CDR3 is TGTGCCAGCAGCAACCGGGGCCCGAATCAGCCCCAGCATTTT.

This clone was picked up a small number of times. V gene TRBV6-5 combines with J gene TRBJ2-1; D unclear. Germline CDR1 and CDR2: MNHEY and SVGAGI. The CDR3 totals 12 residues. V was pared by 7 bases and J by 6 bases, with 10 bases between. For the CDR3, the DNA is TGTGCCAGCACAAACCAACTCAATGAGCAGTTCTTC. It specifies CASTNQLNEQFF.

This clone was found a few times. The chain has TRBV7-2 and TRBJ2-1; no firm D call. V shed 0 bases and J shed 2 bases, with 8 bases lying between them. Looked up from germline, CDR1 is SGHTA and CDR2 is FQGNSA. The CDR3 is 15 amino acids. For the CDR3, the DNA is TGTGCCAGCAGCTTAGCGTATGGCCCCTACAATGAGCAGTTCTTC. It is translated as CASSLAYGPYNEQFF.

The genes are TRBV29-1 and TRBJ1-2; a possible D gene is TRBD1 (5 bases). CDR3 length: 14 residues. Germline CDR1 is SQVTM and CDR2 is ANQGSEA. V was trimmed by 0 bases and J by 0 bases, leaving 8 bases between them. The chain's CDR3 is CSVEEEDTNYGYTF. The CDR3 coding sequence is TGCAGCGTTGAAGAGGAGGACACTAACTATGGCTACACCTTC. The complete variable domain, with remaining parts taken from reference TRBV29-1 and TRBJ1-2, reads SAVISQKPSRDICQRGTSLTIQCQVDSQVTMMFWYRQQPGQSLTLIATANQGSEATYESGFVIDKFPISRPNLTFSTLTVSNMSPEDSSIYLCSVEEEDTNYGYTFGSGTRLTVV.

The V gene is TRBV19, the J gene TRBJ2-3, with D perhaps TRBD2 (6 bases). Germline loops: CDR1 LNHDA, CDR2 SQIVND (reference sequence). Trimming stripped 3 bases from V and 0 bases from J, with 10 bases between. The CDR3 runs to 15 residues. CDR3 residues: CASSIGGISTDTQYF. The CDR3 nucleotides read TGTGCCAGTAGTATCGGCGGGATAAGCACAGATACGCAGTATTTT.

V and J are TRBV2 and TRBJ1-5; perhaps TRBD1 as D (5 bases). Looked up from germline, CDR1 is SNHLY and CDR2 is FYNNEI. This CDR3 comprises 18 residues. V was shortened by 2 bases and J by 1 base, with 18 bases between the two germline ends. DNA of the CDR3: TGTGCCAGCAGTGAACGAAGGACACGGTCCGCGAGCAATCAGCCCCAGCATTTT. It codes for CASSERRTRSASNQPQHF.

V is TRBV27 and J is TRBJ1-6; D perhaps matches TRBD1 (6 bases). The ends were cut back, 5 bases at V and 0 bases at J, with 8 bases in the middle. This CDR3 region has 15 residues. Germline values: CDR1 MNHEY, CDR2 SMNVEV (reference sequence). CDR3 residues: CASSPDSSYNSPLHF. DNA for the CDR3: TGTGCCAGCAGTCCGGACAGCTCCTATAATTCACCCCTCCACTTT.